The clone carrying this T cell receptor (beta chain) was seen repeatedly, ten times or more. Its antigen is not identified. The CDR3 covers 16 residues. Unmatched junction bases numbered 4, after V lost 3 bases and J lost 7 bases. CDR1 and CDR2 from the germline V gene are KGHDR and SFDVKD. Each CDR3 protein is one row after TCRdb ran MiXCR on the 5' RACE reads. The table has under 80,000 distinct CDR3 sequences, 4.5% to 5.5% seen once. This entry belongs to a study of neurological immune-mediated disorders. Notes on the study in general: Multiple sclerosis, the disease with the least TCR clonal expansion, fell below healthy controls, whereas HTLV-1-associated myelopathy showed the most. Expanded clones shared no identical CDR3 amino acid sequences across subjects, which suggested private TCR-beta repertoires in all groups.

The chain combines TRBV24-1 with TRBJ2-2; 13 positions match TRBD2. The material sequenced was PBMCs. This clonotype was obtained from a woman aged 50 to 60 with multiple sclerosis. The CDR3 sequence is CATSDKGLAGIGELFF. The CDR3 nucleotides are TGTGCCACCAGTGATAAGGGACTAGCGGGGATCGGGGAGCTGTTTTTT.